A single T cell receptor (beta chain) is shown here with its context. The antigen is not known. The study ran its PCR with 60 Vbeta and 13 Jbeta primers. Generated by immunoSEQ multiplex PCR, the TCRdb table keeps only in-frame clones and is missing some. The table lists about 130,000 clones, 70% to 80% of them singletons. The data were taken from a study of cytomegalovirus exposure and HLA in healthy donors. Each donor was healthy, and each was a bone marrow donor. Notes on the study in general: Rare sequences made up most TCRs, while some public TCRs were found in many donors. Accurate prediction of most subjects' HLA-A and HLA-B alleles from TCR beta sequences was reported. In the analysis, some V segments, TRBV6-2 and TRBV6-3 included, were excluded as indistinguishable.

The length of the CDR3 is 13 residues. Germline V gene sequence: CDR1 SGHTS, CDR2 YDEGEE. Trimming removed 4 bases from V and 1 base from J, with 8 bases in between. Sample: PBMCs. This sequence originates from a female donor in good health and CMV-seronegative. The chain links TRBV5-8 to TRBJ1-2; D is unclear. The CDR3 region has the DNA TGTGCCAGCAGCATGACAAATAACTATGGCTACACCTTC. This codes for CASSMTNNYGYTF.